The 21 T cell receptor beta chains listed next were all sequenced from one sample in a study of control samples from healthy donors and cancer patients. Produced via immunoSEQ multiplex PCR; TCRdb's table is partial and in-frame only. The sample contains around 110,000 clones, roughly 93% of which appear only once. The specimen sequenced was blood. The receptors originated from a man aged 25-40 years in good health.

The chain has TRBV3-1 (or the pseudogene TRBV3-2) and TRBJ2-5, with 15 bases matching TRBD2. CDR3 length: 19 amino acids. Looked up from germline, CDR1 is LGHDT and CDR2 is YNNKEL (reference sequence). The V gene end was trimmed by 0 bases and the J gene end by 2 bases; junction bases not matched to a gene: 7. Written as DNA, the CDR3 is TGTGCCAGCAGCCAAGATGGGACTAGCGGGGGGCTTGAACAAGAGACCCAGTACTTC. As protein: CASSQDGTSGGLEQETQYF.

The chain links TRBV5-1 to TRBJ1-1, with no clear D. Trimming removed 0 bases from V and 12 bases from J, with 9 bases in between. In germline, CDR1 is SGHRS, CDR2 YFSETQ. The CDR3 has 11 amino acids. The DNA of the CDR3 is TGCGCCAGCAGCTTGGAAGGTACGACTTTCTTT. It is translated as CASSLEGTTFF. Filled out from reference TRBV5-1 and TRBJ1-1, the complete variable domain reads KAGVTQTPRYLIKTRGQQVTLSCSPISGHRSVSWYQQTPGQGLQFLFEYFSETQRNKGNFPGRFSGRQFSNSRSEMNVSTLELGDSALYLCASSLEGTTFFGQGTRLTVV.

This clone was counted once. The chain links TRBV6-1 to TRBJ1-3, with a possible D match to TRBD1 (6 bases). Germline V gene lookup returns CDR1 MNHNS and CDR2 SASEGT. The CDR3 loop spans 16 amino acids. Trimming pared 4 bases from V and 0 bases from J, leaving 13 bases between. CDR3 sequence reads: CASSANHRASGNTIYF. The CDR3 bases are TGTGCCAGCAGTGCCAACCACAGGGCCTCTGGAAACACCATATATTTT.

The rearrangement links TRBV10-2 to TRBJ2-5, with D possibly TRBD1 on 5 matching bases. Germline loops: CDR1 WSHSY, CDR2 SAAADI. The CDR3 length is 13 residues. With 0 bases removed from V and 7 bases from J, the gap between germline ends came to 9 bases. Here the CDR3 reads CASSESWGGTQYF. The CDR3 DNA follows: TGCGCCAGCAGTGAGTCGTGGGGCGGGACCCAGTACTTC.

The gene calls are TRBV7-9 and TRBJ2-3; D is perhaps TRBD1 or TRBD2 (5 bases each). Trimming removed 5 bases from V and 3 bases from J, with 12 bases in between. The V gene's germline CDR1 is SEHNR and CDR2 FQNEAQ (reference sequence). This CDR3 region has 14 residues. CDR3 sequence reads: CASSPGEGTDTQYF. CDR3 bases: TGTGCCAGCAGCCCGGGCGAGGGGACAGATACGCAGTATTTT.

This chain uses TRBV6-5 with TRBJ1-5; 8 bases line up with TRBD1. Germline V gene sequence: CDR1 MNHEY, CDR2 SVGAGI. This CDR3 comprises 14 residues. The V gene end was trimmed by 5 bases and the J gene end by 6 bases; junction bases not matched to a gene: 6. The CDR3 protein is CASSPTGGTQPQHF. CDR3 nucleotide sequence: TGTGCCAGCAGTCCCACAGGGGGAACTCAGCCCCAGCATTTT.

This clone was found once. The chain uses TRBV11-3 and TRBJ1-3, with D possibly being TRBD1 or TRBD2 (5 bases each). The J call may be wrong; the DNA end is better matched by TRBJ2-2. There are 13 residues in the CDR3. Germline loops: CDR1 SGHNT, CDR2 YENEEA. CDR3 nucleotide sequence: TGTGCCAGTAGGGACCCGGGCCCCGGGGAGCTGTTTTTT. Translation: CASRDPGPGELFF.

The genes are TRBV24-1 and TRBJ2-7; 7 nucleotides match TRBD1. Germline lookup yields CDR1 KGHDR and CDR2 SFDVKD. The ends lost 3 bases at V and 5 bases at J; junction bases unmatched: 9. The CDR3 has 15 residues. CDR3 sequence reads: CATSDASRTGDEQYF. CDR3 in DNA: TGTGCCACCAGTGATGCCTCCCGTACAGGGGACGAGCAGTACTTC.

The chain recombines TRBV5-1 with TRBJ1-4, with D perhaps matching TRBD1 (5 bases). Trimming shortened V by 5 bases and J by 7 bases, and 27 bases separated the two germline ends. Germline CDR1 SGHRS, CDR2 YFSETQ. The CDR3 covers 18 residues. The CDR3 spells CASRSSGLSPRGAEKLFF. Written as DNA, the CDR3 is TGCGCCAGCAGATCCTCAGGGCTTTCACCAAGGGGAGCTGAAAAACTGTTTTTT.

The chain is built from TRBV6-5 and TRBJ2-7; the match to TRBD1 covers 8 bases. The CDR3 has 15 residues. The J segment lost 0 bases and the V segment lost 5 bases, leaving 6 bases of the junction unmatched. The germline gives CDR1 MNHEY, CDR2 SVGAGI. For the CDR3, the DNA is TGTGCCAGCAGTCCGCGGGACAGGACCTCCTACGAGCAGTACGTC. Its protein is CASSPRDRTSYEQYV.

The gene calls are TRBV13 and TRBJ2-5; 9 bases agree with TRBD1. The ends lost 3 bases at V and 5 bases at J; junction bases unmatched: 7. This CDR3 has 15 residues. Germline values: CDR1 PRHDT, CDR2 FYEKMQ (reference sequence). The CDR3 bases are TGTGCCAGCAGCTTCGGAAACAGGGGGCCCGAGACCCAGTACTTC. It specifies CASSFGNRGPETQYF.

The chain couples TRBV5-8 to TRBJ2-7; tentative D call: TRBD2 (7 bases). Looked up from germline, CDR1 is SGHTS and CDR2 is YDEGEE. Between the trimmed V and J ends, which lost 5 bases and 3 bases, there was a span of 12 bases. This CDR3 spans 13 amino acids. The CDR3 is CASRMGGLYEQYV. CDR3 in DNA: TGTGCCAGCAGGATGGGGGGGCTCTACGAGCAGTACGTC.

The rearrangement uses TRBV15 and TRBJ2-7; TRBD1 matches at 11 bases. This CDR3 is 15 amino acids long. V lost 3 bases and J lost 3; bases outside the gene matches: 4. CDR1 is LNHNV and CDR2 is YYDKDF in the germline V gene (reference sequence). The CDR3 coding sequence is TGTGCCACCAGCAGGTTGGGACAGGGGGACTACGAGCAGTACTTC. Protein sequence: CATSRLGQGDYEQYF.

The CDR3 sequence is CATSDTGGLNTGELFF. The CDR3 DNA reads as TGTGCCACCAGTGATACAGGGGGTTTGAACACCGGGGAGCTGTTTTTT. The V gene is TRBV24-1, the J gene TRBJ2-2; 8 bases fit TRBD1. The ends lost 3 bases at V and 1 base at J; junction bases unmatched: 3. CDR1 is KGHDR and CDR2 is SFDVKD in the germline V gene. The CDR3 spans 16 residues.

This clone was recorded once. The chain couples TRBV9 to TRBJ1-2; tentative D call: TRBD1 (6 bases). The CDR3 runs to 18 residues. V gave up 0 bases and J gave up 6 bases, with 24 bases separating them. Germline assignment: CDR1 SGDLS and CDR2 YYNGEE. CDR3 sequence (DNA): TGTGCCAGCAGCGTAGATCTCCACTACAGGGATAAAGGGGATGGCTACACCTTC. The encoded protein is CASSVDLHYRDKGDGYTF. Together with reference TRBV9 and TRBJ1-2, the CDR3 gives the full variable domain: DSGVTQTPKHLITATGQRVTLRCSPRSGDLSVYWYQQSLDQGLQFLIQYYNGEERAKGNILERFSAQQFPDLHSELNLSSLELGDSALYFCASSVDLHYRDKGDGYTFGSGTRLTVV.

The chain has TRBV4-1 and TRBJ2-5; D tentatively reads TRBD1 or TRBD2 (5 bases each). The germline V gene encodes CDR1 MGHRA and CDR2 YSYEKL. Trimming removed 0 bases at V and 7 bases at J, with 12 bases between. The CDR3 has 14 residues. CDR3 sequence reads: CASSQEGTVGTQYF. Here the CDR3 DNA reads TGCGCCAGCAGCCAAGAAGGGACCGTGGGGACCCAGTACTTC.

This chain links TRBV6-5 with TRBJ1-4, with D hard to call. Trimming cost V 5 bases and J 2 bases, with 12 bases left between them. Germline assignment: CDR1 MNHEY and CDR2 SVGAGI. The CDR3 has 15 residues. In DNA form, the CDR3 reads TGTGCCAGCAGTAAATACAGTTTTACTAATGAAAAACTGTTTTTT. Protein product: CASSKYSFTNEKLFF.

The DNA of the CDR3 is TGTGCCAGCAGCCAAGAAGCATCAGGAAACACCATATATTTT. It encodes CASSQEASGNTIYF. V usage is TRBV4-2 and J usage is TRBJ1-3; D is unresolved. CDR3 length equals 14 residues. CDR1 is LGHNA, CDR2 YNFKEQ, per germline. V shed 0 bases and J shed 4 bases, with 7 bases lying between them.

The CDR3 reads CASSLDPSTEAFF. The CDR3 nucleotides read TGTGCCAGCAGCCTCGACCCTAGCACTGAAGCTTTCTTT. This sequence joins TRBV11-3 and TRBJ1-1; D gene uncertain. V lost 5 bases, J lost 4 bases, and 11 bases lay in between. The CDR3 has 13 residues. Germline loops: CDR1 SGHNT, CDR2 YENEEA.

The chain recombines TRBV27 with TRBJ1-2, with D unclear. The germline V gene has CDR1 MNHEY and CDR2 SMNVEV (reference sequence). The CDR3 consists of 16 residues. Trimming removed 4 bases at V and 1 base at J, with 16 bases between. This CDR3 reads CASSYSSGPLNYGYTF. The CDR3 DNA is TGTGCCAGCAGTTATTCTAGCGGGCCCCTTAACTATGGCTACACCTTC.

The rearrangement joins TRBV30 to TRBJ1-1; D unclear. Germline V lookup: CDR1 GTSNPN, CDR2 SVGIG (reference sequence). V shed 2 bases and J shed 5 bases, with 15 bases lying between them. This CDR3 contains 14 residues. The CDR3 loop reads CAWSPDPRWTEAFF. DNA for the CDR3: TGTGCCTGGAGTCCGGACCCCCGCTGGACTGAAGCTTTCTTT.